These 10 T cell receptor beta chains were all obtained from the same sample, sequenced in a study of Graves' ophthalmopathy and Graves' hyperthyroidism. For repertoire sequencing, the TCR beta CDR3 regions were amplified from RNA transcripts. HTBI primers were used in a first-round RT-PCR, which preceded a second-round multiplex PCR. TCRdb ran MiXCR on the multiplex PCR reads and lists one entry per CDR3 protein. The sample includes around 1.1 million distinct CDR3 sequences, about two fifths of them seen just once. The sample comprised peripheral blood or thyroid tissue (not recorded which). These receptors came from an adult man with Graves' hyperthyroidism.

The CDR3 DNA reads as TGTGCCAGCAGTGGCACCCAGGGACAGATCAATCAGCCCCAGCATTTT. Translating gives CASSGTQGQINQPQHF. The chain joins TRBV28 to TRBJ1-5; 7 bases match TRBD1. CDR1 is MDHEN and CDR2 is SYDVKM in the germline V gene. Trimming at V came to 5 bases and at J to 3 bases, leaving 10 bases not matched to a gene. The CDR3 loop spans 16 amino acids.

V and J are TRBV7-3 and TRBJ1-1, with D tentatively TRBD1 (5 bases). This CDR3 is built from 14 residues. V was shortened by 8 bases and J by 1 base, with 14 bases between the two germline ends. Germline V gene sequence: CDR1 SGHTA, CDR2 FQGTGA. Here the CDR3 DNA reads TGTGCCAGCGGGGAGGGACGGACGAACACTGAAGCTTTCTTT. Translating it yields CASGEGRTNTEAFF.

This chain links TRBV29-1 with TRBJ2-5; TRBD2 might be the D (6 bases). This CDR3 has 13 amino acids. Germline CDR1 SQVTM, CDR2 ANQGSEA. Trimming removed 4 bases at V and 3 bases at J, with 12 bases between. CDR3: CSVVRGEKETQYF. The DNA for the CDR3 is TGCAGCGTTGTGCGGGGTGAGAAAGAGACCCAGTACTTC.

The rearrangement joins TRBV7-8 to TRBJ1-5; D perhaps matches TRBD1 (6 bases). This CDR3 has 15 residues. CDR1 and CDR2 from the germline V gene are SGHVS and FQNEAQ. The germline V and J ends were trimmed by 1 base and 5 bases, with 12 bases remaining between them. CDR3 loop: CASSLETGRDQPQHF. The CDR3 DNA follows: TGTGCCAGCAGCTTAGAGACAGGACGAGATCAGCCCCAGCATTTT.

This clonotype was found many times. The V and J genes are TRBV20-1 and TRBJ1-5; the match to TRBD1 covers 7 bases. The germline gives CDR1 DFQATT, CDR2 SNEGSKA (reference sequence). V dropped 6 bases and J dropped 6; count of bases not matched to a gene: 5. The CDR3 consists of 12 residues. The CDR3 nucleotides are TGCAGTGCCGACAGGGTTGGTCAGCCCCAGCATTTT. This sequence encodes CSADRVGQPQHF.

This clonotype was counted ten times or more. CDR3 amino acids: CSARDRGGGSGETQYF. CDR3 nucleotide sequence: TGCAGTGCTAGAGATCGGGGCGGGGGGTCAGGGGAGACCCAGTACTTC. This chain joins TRBV20-1 and TRBJ2-5, with 8 bases matching TRBD2. Per the germline V gene, CDR1 is DFQATT and CDR2 is SNEGSKA (reference sequence). V trimming: 0 bases; J trimming: 5 bases; junction bases outside the gene matches: 11. This CDR3 is 16 amino acids long.

Worth noting for this clonotype: A read error is likely, as this CDR3 ends without the conserved phenylalanine or tryptophan. The DNA is omitted, as the CDR3 cannot be located on it reliably, and the CDR3 follows TCRdb's listing. The chain carries TRBV24-1 and TRBJ2-6. The CDR3 spans 8 amino acids, including both terminal residues. Germline-derived CDR1 and CDR2 are KGHDR and SFDVKD. The CDR3 reads CATSGFYT.

The chain employs TRBV9 and TRBJ2-7; TRBD1 matches at 9 bases. With 7 bases clipped from V and 1 base from J, the junction kept 9 bases outside the gene matches. The germline gives CDR1 SGDLS, CDR2 YYNGEE. There are 15 residues in the CDR3. The CDR3 loop reads CASATAGTGSYEQYF. CDR3 nucleotides: TGTGCCAGCGCCACCGCCGGGACAGGGTCCTACGAGCAGTACTTC.

In regard to this clonotype: This may come from a read error, since a much larger clone is one base off. The chain joins TRBV4-2 to TRBJ2-5; TRBD2 aligns across 10 bases. CDR3 length: 15 residues. V dropped 3 bases and J dropped 2; count of bases not matched to a gene: 3. Germline CDR1 is LGHNA and CDR2 is YNFKEQ. CDR3 sequence: CASSQEGLAQETQYF. In DNA, the CDR3 is TGTGCCAGCAGCCAGGAGGGACTAGCGCAAGAGACCCAGTACTTC.

The CDR3 sequence is CATSRQGANTEAFF. The CDR3 DNA is TGTGCCACTAGCCGACAGGGGGCAAACACTGAAGCTTTCTTT. V is TRBV10-3 and J is TRBJ1-1; 10 bases agree with TRBD1. The CDR3 consists of 14 residues. The V gene end was trimmed by 10 bases and the J gene end by 2 bases; junction bases not matched to a gene: 7. Per germline, CDR1 ENHRY and CDR2 SYGVKD.